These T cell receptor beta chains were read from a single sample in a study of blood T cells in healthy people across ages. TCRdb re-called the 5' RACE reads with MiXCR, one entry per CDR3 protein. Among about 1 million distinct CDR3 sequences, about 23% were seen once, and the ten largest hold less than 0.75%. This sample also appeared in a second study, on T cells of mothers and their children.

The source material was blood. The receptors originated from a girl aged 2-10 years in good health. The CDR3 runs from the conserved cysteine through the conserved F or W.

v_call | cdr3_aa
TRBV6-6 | CASSFREEKLFF
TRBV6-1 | CASRTDDNPSFYGYTF
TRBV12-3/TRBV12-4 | CASSFGYGNQPQHF
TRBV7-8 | CASSLLWAPYEQYF
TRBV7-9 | CASSPNTFTSGADTQYF
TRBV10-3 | CAISMTSYHEAFF
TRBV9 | CASSVDGGGPAFF
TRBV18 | CASLKYGTGFSHEQYF
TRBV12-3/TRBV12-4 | CASSQQGWYQPQHF
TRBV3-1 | CASSQGSGGLSEQYF
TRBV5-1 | CASSLRTGAGANVLTF
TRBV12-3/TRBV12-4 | CASSLSGYPNEQFF
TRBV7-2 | CASSSTGVDQYF
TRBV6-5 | CASSKVILETQYF
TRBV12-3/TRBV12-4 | CASRVLDGSTEAFF
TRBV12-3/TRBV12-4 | CASSLRRLSEAFF
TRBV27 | CASSSGIWTMNTEAFF